Each of the 16 T cell receptor beta chains below was sequenced from the same sample in a study of cytomegalovirus exposure and HLA in healthy donors. Vbeta (60) and Jbeta (13) primers were used in the PCR. Clones were sequenced by immunoSEQ multiplex PCR, and TCRdb holds only the in-frame ones, with some missing. In the table there are under 200,000 clones, around 73% of which are singletons. The sample comprised PBMCs. Receptor source: a woman between 18 and 29 years old in good health and CMV-seropositive.

The V and J genes are TRBV6-5 and TRBJ2-7; D not resolved. This CDR3 has 13 amino acids. Germline loops: CDR1 MNHEY, CDR2 SVGAGI. With 7 bases removed from V and 4 bases from J, the gap between germline ends came to 14 bases. The CDR3 nucleotides read TGTGCCAGCAATGGAGCCGGCGAATACGAGCAGTACTTC. Translated: CASNGAGEYEQYF.

The chain couples TRBV2 to TRBJ2-7, with a weak D call TRBD1 (6 bases). This CDR3 has 16 residues. With 7 bases removed from V and 0 bases from J, the gap between germline ends came to 19 bases. The V gene's germline CDR1 is SNHLY and CDR2 FYNNEI. The CDR3 DNA reads as TGTGCCAGCAAGCTGCCCCGGCAGGGGAGCTCCTACGAGCAGTACTTC. The encoded protein is CASKLPRQGSSYEQYF.

This chain uses TRBV5-6 with TRBJ2-5; D is possibly TRBD1 (6 bases). Germline V gene data show CDR1 as SGHDT and CDR2 as YYEEEE. V lost 4 bases to trimming and J lost 5 bases, with 21 bases between them. The CDR3 extends over 16 amino acids. The CDR3 sequence is CASSPAANRDRETQYF. CDR3 DNA: TGTGCCAGCAGCCCGGCGGCAAACAGGGATAGGGAGACCCAGTACTTC.

The table lists this clone with a few counts. The chain uses TRBV18 and TRBJ2-7, with D maybe TRBD1 (8 bases). This CDR3 spans 17 amino acids. Per the germline V gene, CDR1 is KGHSH and CDR2 is LQKENI. Trimming took 3 bases from V and 0 from J, leaving 18 bases between them. The CDR3 bases are TGTGCCAGCTCACCTAGGGAGGGACAGGAGAGCTCCTACGAGCAGTACTTC. It encodes CASSPREGQESSYEQYF.

The chain has TRBV27 and TRBJ1-1, with 10 bases fitting TRBD1. From germline, CDR1 is MNHEY and CDR2 SMNVEV (reference sequence). The trim removed 4 bases at V and 0 bases at J, leaving 11 bases unmatched. The CDR3 consists of 18 residues. The CDR3 region is CASSSATGTGAMNTEAFF. The DNA for the CDR3 is TGTGCCAGCAGTTCTGCCACCGGGACAGGGGCGATGAACACTGAAGCTTTCTTT.

This clone has just one count. This rearrangement joins TRBV5-1 to TRBJ1-3; the match to TRBD1 covers 8 bases. With V trimmed by 0 bases and J by 1 base, 3 bases remained unmatched. There are 16 residues in the CDR3. Germline assignment: CDR1 SGHRS and CDR2 YFSETQ. The CDR3 protein is CASSLGQGASGNTIYF. The CDR3 coding sequence is TGCGCCAGCAGCTTGGGGCAGGGGGCTTCTGGAAACACCATATATTTT.

This sequence joins TRBV7-9 and TRBJ2-7, with 8 bases that match TRBD1. The CDR3 is made up of 16 amino acids. V shed 4 bases, J shed 0 bases, and the junction held 8 bases outside the gene matches. Germline CDR1 and CDR2: SEHNR and FQNEAQ (reference sequence). The CDR3 spells CASSSNPGQDSYEQYF. Here the CDR3 DNA reads TGTGCCAGCAGCTCAAATCCGGGACAGGACTCCTACGAGCAGTACTTC. The full variable domain, with the rest looked up from reference TRBV7-9 and TRBJ2-7, is DTGVSQNPRHKITKRGQNVTFRCDPISEHNRLYWYRQTLGQGPEFLTYFQNEAQLEKSRLLSDRFSAERPKGSFSTLEIQRTEQGDSAMYLCASSSNPGQDSYEQYFGPGTRLTVT.

The CDR3 loop reads CATSRGQTGGYTF. The CDR3, as DNA: TGTGCCACCAGCAGGGGACAGACCGGTGGCTACACCTTC. The V call is TRBV15, the J call TRBJ1-2, with 7 bases identical to TRBD1. Trimming cost V 3 bases and J 7 bases; bases outside gene matches: 5. The CDR3 totals 13 residues. The germline CDR1 and CDR2 sequences are LNHNV and YYDKDF (reference sequence).

This clone was recorded once. The gene calls are TRBV9 and TRBJ2-1; a weak D match, TRBD2 (6 bases). CDR3 length equals 15 residues. CDR1 is SGDLS, CDR2 YYNGEE, per germline. Trimming cost V 2 bases and J 5 bases, with 14 bases left between them. CDR3 DNA: TGTGCCAGCAGCGTGATTAGCGGTGGAAACAATGAGCAGTTCTTC. Its translation: CASSVISGGNNEQFF.

The chain couples TRBV27 to TRBJ2-3; D is possibly TRBD1 (6 bases). With 3 bases removed from V and 4 bases from J, the gap between germline ends came to 11 bases. The V gene's germline CDR1 is MNHEY and CDR2 SMNVEV (reference sequence). CDR3 length: 14 amino acids. CDR3 DNA: TGTGCCAGCAGTTTTATGGGGGCCCCAGATACGCAGTATTTT. This gives the protein CASSFMGAPDTQYF.

This chain links TRBV2 with TRBJ1-1; 8 bases match TRBD1. The CDR3 totals 13 residues. V gave up 6 bases and J gave up 2 bases; unmatched junction bases: 2. Germline V CDR1 and CDR2: SNHLY, FYNNEI. The CDR3 is CASRAGGNTEAFF. CDR3 DNA: TGTGCCAGCAGGGCAGGGGGCAACACTGAAGCTTTCTTT. The variable domain in full, with the rest retrieved from reference TRBV2 and TRBJ1-1, is EPEVTQTPSHQVTQMGQEVILRCVPISNHLYFYWYRQILGQKVEFLVSFYNNEISEKSEIFDDQFSVERPDGSNFTLKIRSTKLEDSAMYFCASRAGGNTEAFFGQGTRLTVV.

The chain's CDR3 is CAIMGQGSPEQYF. CDR3 nucleotide sequence: TGTGCCATCATGGGACAGGGGAGTCCCGAGCAGTACTTC. The chain joins TRBV10-3 to TRBJ2-5, with 10 positions matching TRBD1. The J call is uncertain, as TRBJ2-7 better fits the DNA end. The germline CDR1 and CDR2 sequences are ENHRY and SYGVKD. The CDR3 totals 13 residues.

This CDR3 is CASSPRSGWSADSPLHF. As DNA, the CDR3 is TGTGCCAGCAGTCCCCGAAGTGGTTGGTCCGCAGATTCACCCCTCCACTTT. The chain carries TRBV2 and TRBJ1-6; D unresolved. V gave up 5 bases and J gave up 8 bases, with 22 bases separating them. Germline V gene lookup returns CDR1 SNHLY and CDR2 FYNNEI. The CDR3 consists of 17 residues.

A single count supports this clone. The chain combines TRBV28 with TRBJ2-1; 12 bases are a match to TRBD2. Looked up from germline, CDR1 is MDHEN and CDR2 is SYDVKM. With 5 bases clipped from V and 7 bases from J, the junction kept 9 bases outside the gene matches. This CDR3 region has 16 residues. CDR3 loop: CASSIRTSGVGNEQFF. CDR3 sequence (DNA): TGTGCCAGCAGTATACGGACTAGCGGGGTGGGGAATGAGCAGTTCTTC.

The V gene is TRBV19, the J gene TRBJ2-1; weak D call: TRBD1 (7 bases). Germline CDR1 reads LNHDA; CDR2 reads SQIVND (reference sequence). V shed 6 bases and J shed 4 bases, with 10 bases lying between them. This CDR3 has 13 amino acids. The CDR3 bases are TGTGCCAGTAGGCAGGGGGGATACAATGAGCAGTTCTTC. Its translation is CASRQGGYNEQFF.

V is TRBV6-6 and J is TRBJ2-3, with TRBD1 identical over 7 bases. CDR1 is MNHNY and CDR2 is SVGAGI in the germline V gene (reference sequence). V lost 6 bases, J lost 4 bases, and 1 base stayed unmatched. The CDR3 is 12 amino acids. The CDR3 protein is CASRQGADTQYF. CDR3 DNA: TGTGCCAGCAGGCAGGGGGCAGATACGCAGTATTTT.